This paragraph reports one TCR beta chain. Its cognate antigen is unknown. The record originates from a study of T cell responses to AZD1222 COVID-19 vaccine. Broader study findings: Recipients of two AZD1222 doses showed rising Spike-specific TCR breadth and depth. Vaccine-associated CD4 TCRs ranged over spike, dominating at 160-218 and 743-854. Clonal diversity was possibly underestimated, and white British individuals and females predominated among donors.

The CDR3 contains 14 residues. J lost 7 bases, V lost 4 bases, and 5 bases had no gene match. CDR1 is LNHDA and CDR2 is SQIVND in the germline V gene (reference sequence). Some clones are missing from TCRdb's copy, which holds only in-frame ones; the method was immunoSEQ multiplex PCR. Here the sample spans more than 100,000 clones, about 92% being singletons. This chain uses TRBV19 with TRBJ1-1; TRBD1 agrees at 11 bases. The source of this sequence is an adult who received the AZD1222 COVID-19 vaccine. The sequencing used peripheral blood, collected 28 days after the second AZD1222 dose. The CDR3 region is CASSRTGGFSEAFF. The CDR3 coding sequence is TGTGCCAGTAGTAGGACAGGGGGCTTCAGTGAAGCTTTCTTT.